These T cell receptor beta chains were read from a single sample in a study of PD-L1 blockade in urothelial cancer. Assay used: immunoSEQ multiplex PCR; TCRdb lists only in-frame clones, some missing. Of roughly 60,000 clones listed, over 75% were seen once; the top ten hold 3.5% to 4.5%. Sequences were derived from PBMCs, sampled around atezolizumab (anti-PD-L1) treatment. All receptors come from a man between 65 and 80 years old with urothelial cancer. Both conserved end residues are part of each CDR3. Fields, in order: V gene, J gene, clone size, D gene, CDR3 protein, CDR3 DNA. A D gene is named only where the DNA matches it firmly. Clone size is given for some rows only: seen once, a few or many times, or a class if the clone is expanded.

TRBV4-2	TRBJ2-3	.	.	CASSQGLPLSQSPTDTQYF	TGTGCCAGCAGCCAAGGTCTCCCGTTAAGTCAGTCTCCAACAGATACGCAGTATTTT
TRBV20-1	TRBJ2-5	.	.	CSATAGETQYF	TGCAGTGCGACGGCGGGGGAGACCCAGTACTTC
TRBV11-2	TRBJ2-3	.	TRBD2	CASSFYGRGADTQYF	TGTGCCAGCAGCTTTTACGGGAGGGGGGCAGATACGCAGTATTTT
TRBV27	TRBJ1-2	.	TRBD1	CASSRTGVPHGYTF	TGTGCCAGCAGTCGTACAGGGGTTCCTCATGGCTACACCTTC
TRBV6-1	TRBJ2-3	few	.	CASSEVGDSDTQYF	TGTGCCAGCAGTGAAGTAGGGGACTCGGATACGCAGTATTTT
TRBV28	TRBJ2-2	once	.	CASSLGTPSSGELFF	TGTGCCAGCAGTTTGGGGACTCCGTCATCCGGGGAGCTGTTTTTT
TRBV6-1	TRBJ1-5	.	TRBD1	CASSEAGTGGWQPQHF	TGTGCCAGCAGTGAAGCGGGGACAGGGGGCTGGCAGCCCCAGCATTTT
TRBV6-5	TRBJ2-3	.	TRBD1	CASSSPETGGADTQYF	TGTGCCAGCAGTTCCCCGGAGACAGGGGGCGCAGATACGCAGTATTTT
TRBV4-2	TRBJ2-7	.	.	CASSQVLAGRNSYEQYF	TGTGCCAGCAGCCAAGTGTTGGCGGGACGAAACTCCTACGAGCAGTACTTC
TRBV9	TRBJ1-2	.	.	CASSVDGQPNYGYTF	TGTGCCAGCAGCGTAGATGGACAGCCTAACTATGGCTACACCTTC
TRBV9	TRBJ1-1	.	TRBD1	CASGGTGATEAFF	TGTGCCAGCGGAGGGACAGGGGCTACTGAAGCTTTCTTT
TRBV15	TRBJ2-1	.	TRBD2	CATSRPADSGRGNEQFF	TGTGCCACCAGCAGACCCGCCGATAGCGGGAGAGGCAATGAGCAGTTCTTC
TRBV13	TRBJ2-5	.	.	CASALGLNQETQYF	TGTGCCAGCGCTCTAGGACTCAACCAAGAGACCCAGTACTTC
TRBV11-1	TRBJ2-1	few	TRBD1	CASSPQGARFGEQFF	TGTGCCAGCAGCCCGCAGGGGGCGCGATTCGGTGAGCAGTTCTTC
TRBV7-8	TRBJ2-2	once	TRBD2	CASTTGLAGELFTGELFF	TGTGCCAGCACCACGGGACTAGCGGGAGAGTTGTTCACCGGGGAGCTGTTTTTT
TRBV30	TRBJ2-1	.	TRBD1	CASNTPGTESSYNEQFF	TGTGCCTCGAACACCCCCGGGACAGAAAGCTCCTACAATGAGCAGTTCTTC
TRBV30	TRBJ1-5	.	.	CAWSPGLYQPQHF	TGTGCCTGGAGTCCCGGTCTATATCAGCCCCAGCATTTT
TRBV28	TRBJ2-7	.	TRBD1	CASSPPRRQGAAWEQYF	TGTGCCAGCAGTCCACCCCGGCGACAGGGGGCGGCGTGGGAGCAGTACTTC
TRBV7-9	TRBJ2-7	.	TRBD2	CASSSPRLAGGYEQYF	TGTGCCAGCAGCTCACCCAGACTAGCGGGAGGCTACGAGCAGTACTTC
TRBV5-6	TRBJ2-7	.	TRBD1	CASSYRDRGTYEQYF	TGTGCCAGCAGCTACCGGGACAGGGGCACCTACGAGCAGTACTTC
TRBV28	TRBJ2-2	.	.	CASITSSGTGELFF	TGTGCCAGCATAACTAGCTCGGGCACCGGGGAGCTGTTTTTT
TRBV5-5	TRBJ1-5	.	TRBD1	CASSSTGASNQPQHF	TGTGCCAGCAGTTCGACAGGGGCTAGCAATCAGCCCCAGCATTTT
TRBV30	TRBJ2-4	.	TRBD2	CAWNEKGGRARNIQYF	TGTGCCTGGAATGAAAAGGGCGGGAGGGCCAGAAACATTCAGTACTTC
TRBV7-2	TRBJ2-7	once	.	CASSTYSGEQYF	TGTGCCAGCAGTACATACAGCGGCGAGCAGTACTTC
TRBV4-1	TRBJ1-5	.	.	CASSQEGRGRRNQPQHF	TGCGCCAGCAGCCAAGAAGGTCGTGGCAGGCGAAATCAGCCCCAGCATTTT
TRBV18	TRBJ2-7	.	TRBD1	CASSPPQQGRSYEQYF	TGTGCCAGCTCACCACCCCAACAGGGGCGATCCTACGAGCAGTACTTC
TRBV7-9	TRBJ2-2	.	TRBD1	CASSLGQGNTGELFF	TGTGCCAGCAGCCTAGGACAGGGGAACACCGGGGAGCTGTTTTTT
TRBV29-1	TRBJ1-2	.	.	CSVEGARDYGYTF	TGCAGCGTTGAAGGGGCCAGGGACTATGGCTACACCTTC
TRBV6-5	TRBJ1-5	once	.	CASRQGNSNQPQHF	TGTGCCAGCAGGCAGGGGAACAGCAATCAGCCCCAGCATTTT
TRBV28	TRBJ2-1	once	TRBD2	CASSLRLAGYNEQFF	TGTGCCAGCAGTTTAAGACTAGCGGGGTACAATGAGCAGTTCTTC
TRBV5-1	TRBJ1-3	.	.	CASSLSGVTGNTIYF	TGCGCCAGCAGCTTATCGGGAGTCACTGGAAACACCATATATTTT
TRBV6-1	TRBJ1-5	.	.	CASSEVGHQPQHF	TGTGCCAGCAGTGAGGTGGGGCATCAGCCCCAGCATTTT
TRBV7-6	TRBJ2-3	.	TRBD2	CASSLTPLAVITDTQYF	TGTGCCAGCAGCTTAACCCCACTAGCGGTAATCACAGATACGCAGTATTTT
TRBV28	TRBJ1-1	.	.	CASTSTGDGEAFF	TGTGCCAGCACCTCCACGGGAGACGGTGAAGCTTTCTTT
TRBV7-7	TRBJ2-5	few	.	CASSLSVWETQYF	TGTGCTAGCAGCTTATCGGTTTGGGAGACCCAGTACTTC